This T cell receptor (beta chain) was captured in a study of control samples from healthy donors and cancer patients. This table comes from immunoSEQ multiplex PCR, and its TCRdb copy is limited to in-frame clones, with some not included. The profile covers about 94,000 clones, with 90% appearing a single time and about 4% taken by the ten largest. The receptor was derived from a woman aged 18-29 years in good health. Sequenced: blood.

CDR3 coding DNA: TGTGCCAGCAGCAAAGGGTCGACAGGGGGCGCCTACGAGCAGTACTTC. Translation gives CASSKGSTGGAYEQYF. The chain uses TRBV21-1 and TRBJ2-7; no DNA check was done on the table's D call, TRBD1. TRBV21-1 is reported as a pseudogene. The CDR3 has 16 amino acids.